The 8 T cell receptor beta chains reported below all come from one sample, sequenced in a study of cytomegalovirus exposure and HLA in healthy donors. Sequencing used immunoSEQ multiplex PCR; TCRdb keeps in-frame clones, though not all of them. Of some 100,000 clones listed, 86% are singletons. Material: PBMCs. The receptors stem from a man aged 18 to 29 in good health and CMV-seronegative.

The rearrangement links TRBV6-6 to TRBJ1-2; 8 bases match TRBD1. This CDR3 has 12 residues. Germline assignment: CDR1 MNHNY and CDR2 SVGAGI (reference sequence). J gave up 7 bases and V 8 bases, and 6 bases lay outside the gene matches. The CDR3: CASHRTGFGYTF. CDR3 sequence (DNA): TGTGCCAGCCACCGGACAGGGTTTGGCTACACCTTC.

V and J are TRBV6-5 and TRBJ2-7; 12 bases align to TRBD2. The ends lost 5 bases at V and 5 bases at J; junction bases unmatched: 4. Germline values: CDR1 MNHEY, CDR2 SVGAGI. This CDR3 spans 14 amino acids. CDR3 sequence reads: CASSTSGRRDEQYF. The CDR3 nucleotides read TGTGCCAGCAGTACTAGCGGGAGGCGCGACGAGCAGTACTTC.

The chain links TRBV11-3 to TRBJ2-3, with TRBD1 identical over 7 bases. CDR1 and CDR2 from the germline V gene are SGHNT and YENEEA. V lost 5 bases and J lost 1; bases outside the gene matches: 6. This CDR3 has 15 amino acids. The CDR3 loop is CASSTQGEGTDTQYF. CDR3 DNA: TGTGCCAGCAGCACTCAGGGGGAAGGCACAGATACGCAGTATTTT.

The genes are TRBV30 and TRBJ1-1, with 7 bases lining up with TRBD1. V was pared by 3 bases and J by 3 bases, with 7 bases of the junction left unmatched. Germline lookup yields CDR1 GTSNPN and CDR2 SVGIG (reference sequence). CDR3 size: 14 residues. CDR3 amino acids: CAWRLQGQYTEAFF. CDR3 nucleotide sequence: TGTGCCTGGAGGTTACAGGGACAGTACACTGAAGCTTTCTTT.

The V and J genes are TRBV7-2 and TRBJ2-1, with TRBD1 matching over 8 bases. Germline V gene sequence: CDR1 SGHTA, CDR2 FQGNSA. With 5 bases clipped from V and 0 bases from J, the junction kept 6 bases outside the gene matches. The CDR3 is made up of 16 amino acids. DNA for the CDR3: TGTGCCAGCAGCAGAGCAGGGGGCCCCTCCTACAATGAGCAGTTCTTC. This sequence encodes CASSRAGGPSYNEQFF.

This sequence joins TRBV18 and TRBJ2-7; D is perhaps TRBD1 (5 bases). The CDR3 has 14 amino acids. In germline, CDR1 is KGHSH, CDR2 LQKENI. Trimming took 2 bases from V and 2 from J, leaving 10 bases between them. This CDR3 reads CASSPSRQTYEQYF. CDR3 sequence (DNA): TGTGCCAGCTCACCAAGTAGACAGACCTACGAGCAGTACTTC.

V gene TRBV27 combines with J gene TRBJ2-7, with 10 bases identical to TRBD2. CDR1 is MNHEY, CDR2 SMNVEV, per germline (reference sequence). The junction had 4 bases not matched to a gene; V was cut back by 5 bases and J by 3 bases. The CDR3 covers 14 residues. CDR3 protein: CASSLAGVNYEQYF. The CDR3 DNA reads TGTGCCAGCAGTCTAGCGGGGGTGAACTACGAGCAGTACTTC.

This clone occurred once. The chain combines TRBV5-6 with TRBJ2-3; no clear D gene. This CDR3 comprises 15 residues. Germline assignment: CDR1 SGHDT and CDR2 YYEEEE. Between the trimmed V and J ends, which lost 0 bases and 2 bases, there was a span of 10 bases. CDR3 nucleotide sequence: TGTGCCAGCAGCTTGGTAATCGAGTTCACAGATACGCAGTATTTT. Its protein is CASSLVIEFTDTQYF.